A single sample gave rise to the 5 T cell receptor beta chains below, sequenced in a study of radiation and T cells in renal cell carcinoma. Assay used: immunoSEQ multiplex PCR; TCRdb lists only in-frame clones, some missing. The sample holds 120,000 to 150,000 clones, less than 90% seen once. The time point denotes: baseline pretreatment blood. Treatment meaning: 15 Gy SBRT to primary tumor, nephrectomy 4 weeks later. Sequencing used blood, obtained from a patient whose treatment included radiotherapy and nephrectomy. These receptors came from a woman in her 50s with renal cell carcinoma.

The chain couples TRBV7-2 to TRBJ1-4; D not certain. The CDR3 totals 15 residues. Germline values: CDR1 SGHTA, CDR2 FQGNSA. Trimming took 1 base from V and 10 from J, leaving 16 bases between them. In nucleotides, the CDR3 is TGTGCCAGCAGCTTAGGGGGTCACCCGACGGGAAAACTGTTTTTT. Translation gives CASSLGGHPTGKLFF.

The chain couples TRBV10-1 to TRBJ2-7; a weak D match, TRBD1 (6 bases). There are 14 residues in the CDR3. Germline CDR1 is WNHNN and CDR2 is SYGVQD (reference sequence). The ends were cut back, 0 bases at V and 2 bases at J, with 8 bases in the middle. The CDR3 reads CASSESWTAYEQYF. Here the CDR3 DNA reads TGCGCCAGCAGTGAGTCGTGGACAGCCTACGAGCAGTACTTC.

The chain joins TRBV7-2 to TRBJ2-7; D is ambiguous. V shed 1 base and J shed 3 bases, with 13 bases lying between them. Germline CDR1 reads SGHTA; CDR2 reads FQGNSA. CDR3 size: 15 residues. The CDR3 loop is CASSLGVAELYEQYF. The CDR3 nucleotides are TGTGCCAGCAGCTTAGGCGTCGCGGAGCTCTACGAGCAGTACTTC.

The chain employs TRBV10-3 and TRBJ1-3; 10 positions match TRBD1. This CDR3 spans 16 amino acids. J lost 2 bases, V lost 11 bases, and 12 bases had no gene match. Germline CDR1 ENHRY, CDR2 SYGVKD. This CDR3 is CAASRDRGLTGNTIYF. The CDR3, as DNA: TGTGCCGCGTCCCGGGACAGGGGATTGACTGGAAACACCATATATTTT.

Note on this clone: A read error is possible here, since a much larger clone lies one base away. The gene calls are TRBV29-1 and TRBJ1-4, with no clear D. V was shortened by 7 bases and J by 3 bases, with 9 bases between the two germline ends. CDR3 length: 12 residues. Germline V gene lookup returns CDR1 SQVTM and CDR2 ANQGSEA. The chain's CDR3 is CSARISNEKLFF. For the CDR3, the DNA is TGCAGCGCAAGGATTTCTAATGAAAAACTGTTTTTT. Looking up the rest from reference TRBV29-1 and TRBJ1-4 gives the full variable domain: SAVISQKPSRDICQRGTSLTIQCQVDSQVTMMFWYRQQPGQSLTLIATANQGSEATYESGFVIDKFPISRPNLTFSTLTVSNMSPEDSSIYLCSARISNEKLFFGSGTQLSVL.